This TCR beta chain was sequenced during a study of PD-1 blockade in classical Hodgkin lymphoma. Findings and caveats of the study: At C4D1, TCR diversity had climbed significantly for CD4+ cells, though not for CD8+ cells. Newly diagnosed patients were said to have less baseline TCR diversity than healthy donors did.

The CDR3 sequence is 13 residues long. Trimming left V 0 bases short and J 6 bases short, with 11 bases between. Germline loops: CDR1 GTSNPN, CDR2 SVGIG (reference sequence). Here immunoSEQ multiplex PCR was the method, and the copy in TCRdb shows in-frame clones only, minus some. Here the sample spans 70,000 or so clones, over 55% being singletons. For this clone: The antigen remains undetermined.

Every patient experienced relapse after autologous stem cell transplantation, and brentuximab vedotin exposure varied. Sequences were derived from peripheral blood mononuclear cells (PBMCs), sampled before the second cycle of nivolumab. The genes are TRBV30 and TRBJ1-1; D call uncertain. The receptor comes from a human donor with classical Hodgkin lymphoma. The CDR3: CAWSVQLVPEAFF. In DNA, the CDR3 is TGTGCCTGGAGTGTACAGTTGGTCCCTGAAGCTTTCTTT.